The 20 T cell receptor beta chains reported below all come from one sample, sequenced in a study of cytomegalovirus exposure and HLA in healthy donors (dated by TCRdb to the late 2010s). The method behind the library was the immunoSEQ multiplex PCR assay. For the multiplex PCR, a mixture combining 60 forward primers for TCR Vbeta segments and 13 reverse primers for TCR Jbeta segments was used. TCRdb took over this immuneACCESS table, retaining in-frame rearrangements with V and J assigned. Such tables are incomplete; in checked studies, under half of the missing clones stem from an unresolved V gene, and the remainder is unexplained. The sample includes more than 100,000 clones, with less than 90% observed a single time. The ten largest clonotypes hold 1.5% of the sample. The source material was PBMCs. The receptor source for this set is a man aged 35-49 years in good health and CMV-seronegative.

The chain uses TRBV6-1 and TRBJ1-6, with TRBD1 identical over 7 bases. The CDR3 totals 18 residues. Germline CDR1 reads MNHNS; CDR2 reads SASEGT. V lost 4 bases, J lost 0 bases, and 9 bases stayed unmatched. In DNA, the CDR3 is TGTGCCAGCAGTGTCCCTATCGGGACAGTCTCCTATAATTCACCCCTCCACTTT. It specifies CASSVPIGTVSYNSPLHF.

The chain joins TRBV19 to TRBJ1-5; the match to TRBD1 covers 7 bases. CDR1 LNHDA and CDR2 SQIVND come from the germline V gene (reference sequence). J gave up 3 bases and V 3 bases, and 2 bases lay outside the gene matches. This CDR3 is built from 14 residues. The CDR3 protein is CASSMGTANQPQHF. CDR3 nucleotide sequence: TGTGCCAGTAGTATGGGGACAGCCAATCAGCCCCAGCATTTT.

This clone was observed once. The gene calls are TRBV5-1 and TRBJ2-7; D gene unclear. CDR1 and CDR2 from the germline V gene are SGHRS and YFSETQ. CDR3 length: 14 amino acids. The V and J ends lost 0 bases and 5 bases respectively, with 12 bases between them. The CDR3, as DNA: TGCGCCAGCAGCTTGGGGCTAGTGATCCACGAGCAGTACTTC. Amino acid sequence: CASSLGLVIHEQYF.

Points on this clone: In the same sample, other DNA sequences code for this CDR3. This chain links TRBV5-1 with TRBJ2-7; 7 bases fit TRBD2. Trimming cost V 3 bases and J 4 bases; bases outside gene matches: 1. The CDR3 runs 12 residues. The germline V gene encodes CDR1 SGHRS and CDR2 YFSETQ. The CDR3 nucleotides read TGCGCCAGCAGCTGGGAGGGTTACGAGCAGTACTTC. This sequence encodes CASSWEGYEQYF. The full variable domain, in which reference TRBV5-1 and TRBJ2-7 provide the parts outside the CDR3, is KAGVTQTPRYLIKTRGQQVTLSCSPISGHRSVSWYQQTPGQGLQFLFEYFSETQRNKGNFPGRFSGRQFSNSRSEMNVSTLELGDSALYLCASSWEGYEQYFGPGTRLTVT.

The CDR3 spells CASSLGYGNQPQHF. For the CDR3, the DNA is TGTGCCAGCAGCTTGGGTTACGGGAACCAGCCCCAGCATTTT. The chain couples TRBV5-5 to TRBJ1-5; no firm D call. The CDR3 has 14 amino acids. In germline, CDR1 is SGHKS, CDR2 YYEKEE (reference sequence). V lost 0 bases and J lost 7, with 11 bases in between.

V and J are TRBV27 and TRBJ2-7, with 8 bases that match TRBD1. Germline trimming cut 3 bases from V and 1 base from J; bases unmatched to any gene: 5. The CDR3 contains 15 residues. The germline gives CDR1 MNHEY, CDR2 SMNVEV (reference sequence). CDR3 in DNA: TGTGCCAGCAGTTTTTCCGGGACAGGTTCCTACGAGCAGTACTTC. Translated: CASSFSGTGSYEQYF.

This chain links TRBV7-9 with TRBJ2-3; D remains unclear. Germline V gives CDR1 SEHNR, CDR2 FQNEAQ (reference sequence). Trimming took 2 bases from V and 0 from J, leaving 9 bases between them. This CDR3 is 15 amino acids long. CDR3 residues: CASSLSSPSTDTQYF. The DNA for the CDR3 is TGTGCCAGCAGCTTATCAAGCCCTAGCACAGATACGCAGTATTTT.

This clone was found a few times. The chain has TRBV29-1 and TRBJ2-1; 9 nucleotides align to TRBD2. This CDR3 comprises 14 residues. V was pared by 1 base and J by 5 bases, with 3 bases of the junction left unmatched. The V gene's germline CDR1 is SQVTM and CDR2 ANQGSEA. CDR3 nucleotides: TGCAGCGTTGAAGGGCTAGCGGGAAACAATGAGCAGTTCTTC. Translating it yields CSVEGLAGNNEQFF.

The rearrangement joins TRBV18 to TRBJ2-7; D is unclear. This CDR3 is 14 amino acids long. CDR1 KGHSH and CDR2 LQKENI come from the germline V gene. Trimming took off 6 bases at V and 5 bases at J, with 17 bases between the two ends. The CDR3 sequence: CASSGNGFEDEQYF. The CDR3 nucleotides are TGTGCCAGCTCCGGAAACGGGTTTGAGGACGAGCAGTACTTC. Using reference TRBV18 and TRBJ2-7 for the parts outside the CDR3, the full variable domain is NAGVMQNPRHLVRRRGQEARLRCSPMKGHSHVYWYRQLPEEGLKFMVYLQKENIIDESGMPKERFSAEFPKEGPSILRIQQVVRGDSAAYFCASSGNGFEDEQYFGPGTRLTVT.

The chain has TRBV11-3 and TRBJ2-1; D is uncertain. This CDR3 is 14 amino acids long. The germline V gene encodes CDR1 SGHNT and CDR2 YENEEA. V was clipped by 5 bases and J by 10 bases, with 18 bases between them. The CDR3 protein is CASSHISLKPEQFF. The CDR3 DNA is TGTGCCAGCAGCCACATCTCTCTGAAACCAGAGCAGTTCTTC.

The chain combines TRBV9 with TRBJ1-4, with TRBD1 matching over 7 bases. Germline CDR1 reads SGDLS; CDR2 reads YYNGEE. The CDR3 has 16 residues. After removal of 3 bases from V and 0 bases from J, the junction contained 5 bases not matched to a gene. The DNA of the CDR3 is TGTGCCAGCAGCGCGCCTCAGGGGGCAACTAATGAAAAACTGTTTTTT. It specifies CASSAPQGATNEKLFF.

The V and J genes are TRBV30 and TRBJ2-7; 10 bases fit TRBD2. This CDR3 is 14 amino acids long. Germline CDR1 and CDR2: GTSNPN and SVGIG (reference sequence). J was trimmed by 4 bases and V by 1 base; bases with no gene match: 4. CDR3 loop: CAWSGSSGRYEQYF. The CDR3 DNA reads as TGTGCCTGGAGTGGCAGTAGCGGGAGGTACGAGCAGTACTTC.

The chain employs TRBV7-8 and TRBJ1-6, with 8 bases that match TRBD1. The CDR3 sequence is 15 residues long. The V segment lost 1 base and the J segment 11 bases; nucleotides outside the gene matches: 7. Germline V gene data show CDR1 as SGHVS and CDR2 as FQNEAQ. The CDR3 sequence is CASSLGGQVSAPLHF. DNA for the CDR3: TGTGCCAGCAGCTTAGGGGGACAGGTTTCGGCACCCCTCCACTTT.

The gene calls are TRBV19 and TRBJ2-7, with 9 nucleotides matching TRBD2. The germline CDR1 and CDR2 sequences are LNHDA and SQIVND (reference sequence). The V gene end was trimmed by 3 bases and the J gene end by 0 bases; junction bases not matched to a gene: 3. The CDR3 has 15 amino acids. In DNA form, the CDR3 reads TGTGCCAGTAGTATTCTAGCGGGGATCTCCTACGAGCAGTACTTC. It translates to CASSILAGISYEQYF. Full variable domain (remainder filled in from reference TRBV19 and TRBJ2-7): DGGITQSPKYLFRKEGQNVTLSCEQNLNHDAMYWYRQDPGQGLRLIYYSQIVNDFQKGDIAEGYSVSREKKESFPLTVTSAQKNPTAFYLCASSILAGISYEQYFGPGTRLTVT.

This clone was seen a handful of times. The chain joins TRBV15 to TRBJ1-5; TRBD1 might be the D (6 bases). The CDR3 spans 14 residues. The V end was cut by 5 bases, the J end by 6 bases, with 14 bases between. In germline, CDR1 is LNHNV, CDR2 YYDKDF (reference sequence). The CDR3 coding sequence is TGTGCCACCAGCGGGTCAGGGGCTGGTCAGCCCCAGCATTTT. It codes for CATSGSGAGQPQHF.

The chain joins TRBV5-1 to TRBJ1-4; 7 nucleotides align to TRBD1. Trimming at V came to 3 bases and at J to 6 bases, leaving 8 bases not matched to a gene. The CDR3 consists of 15 residues. In germline, CDR1 is SGHRS, CDR2 YFSETQ. The CDR3 DNA reads TGCGCCAGCAGCTCCGAGACAGGGAGAGATGAAAAACTGTTTTTT. This translates into CASSSETGRDEKLFF.

Only one count was recorded for this clone. J is TRBJ2-2 and V is TRBV7-6; D is uncertain. CDR1 is SGHVS, CDR2 FNYEAQ, per germline. CDR3 length: 13 amino acids. V was cut by 1 base and J by 6 bases, with 6 bases left in between. The CDR3 DNA follows: TGTGCCAGCAGCTTAGGCGCGTCCGGGGAGCTGTTTTTT. It is translated as CASSLGASGELFF.

The chain employs TRBV19 and TRBJ2-7; a possible D gene is TRBD2 (6 bases). The CDR3 has 14 residues. V was clipped by 8 bases and J by 5 bases, with 19 bases between them. Looked up from germline, CDR1 is LNHDA and CDR2 is SQIVND (reference sequence). CDR3 nucleotides: TGTGCCAGTTCAATCGTAGCGGCTACCCACGAGCAGTACTTC. Its translation is CASSIVAATHEQYF.

The chain employs TRBV7-2 and TRBJ1-6; D is unclear. Germline loops: CDR1 SGHTA, CDR2 FQGNSA. V was shortened by 5 bases and J by 6 bases, with 14 bases between the two germline ends. CDR3 length: 15 residues. CDR3 protein: CASSDGGLPNSPLHF. The CDR3 region has the DNA TGTGCCAGCAGCGATGGCGGTCTCCCTAATTCACCCCTCCACTTT.

The chain joins TRBV11-2 to TRBJ2-5; tentatively, D is TRBD1 (5 bases). Between the trimmed V and J ends, which lost 1 base and 5 bases, there was a span of 8 bases. Germline V gives CDR1 SGHAT, CDR2 FQNNGV. The CDR3 runs 13 residues. The CDR3 spells CASSLGSGETQYF. CDR3 coding DNA: TGTGCCAGCAGCTTAGGTTCAGGGGAGACCCAGTACTTC.